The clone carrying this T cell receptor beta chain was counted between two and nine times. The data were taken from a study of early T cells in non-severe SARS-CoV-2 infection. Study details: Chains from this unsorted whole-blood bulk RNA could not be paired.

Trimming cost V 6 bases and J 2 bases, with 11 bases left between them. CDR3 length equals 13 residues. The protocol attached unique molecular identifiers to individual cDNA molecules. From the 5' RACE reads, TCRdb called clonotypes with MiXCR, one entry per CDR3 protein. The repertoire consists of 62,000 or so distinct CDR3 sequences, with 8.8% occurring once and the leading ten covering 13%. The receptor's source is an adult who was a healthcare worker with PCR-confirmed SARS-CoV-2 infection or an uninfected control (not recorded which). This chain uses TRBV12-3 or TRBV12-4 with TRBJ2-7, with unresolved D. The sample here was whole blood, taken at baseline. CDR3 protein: CASRSTVTYEQYF. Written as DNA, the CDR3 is TGTGCCAGCAGGTCGACGGTTACCTACGAGCAGTACTTC.